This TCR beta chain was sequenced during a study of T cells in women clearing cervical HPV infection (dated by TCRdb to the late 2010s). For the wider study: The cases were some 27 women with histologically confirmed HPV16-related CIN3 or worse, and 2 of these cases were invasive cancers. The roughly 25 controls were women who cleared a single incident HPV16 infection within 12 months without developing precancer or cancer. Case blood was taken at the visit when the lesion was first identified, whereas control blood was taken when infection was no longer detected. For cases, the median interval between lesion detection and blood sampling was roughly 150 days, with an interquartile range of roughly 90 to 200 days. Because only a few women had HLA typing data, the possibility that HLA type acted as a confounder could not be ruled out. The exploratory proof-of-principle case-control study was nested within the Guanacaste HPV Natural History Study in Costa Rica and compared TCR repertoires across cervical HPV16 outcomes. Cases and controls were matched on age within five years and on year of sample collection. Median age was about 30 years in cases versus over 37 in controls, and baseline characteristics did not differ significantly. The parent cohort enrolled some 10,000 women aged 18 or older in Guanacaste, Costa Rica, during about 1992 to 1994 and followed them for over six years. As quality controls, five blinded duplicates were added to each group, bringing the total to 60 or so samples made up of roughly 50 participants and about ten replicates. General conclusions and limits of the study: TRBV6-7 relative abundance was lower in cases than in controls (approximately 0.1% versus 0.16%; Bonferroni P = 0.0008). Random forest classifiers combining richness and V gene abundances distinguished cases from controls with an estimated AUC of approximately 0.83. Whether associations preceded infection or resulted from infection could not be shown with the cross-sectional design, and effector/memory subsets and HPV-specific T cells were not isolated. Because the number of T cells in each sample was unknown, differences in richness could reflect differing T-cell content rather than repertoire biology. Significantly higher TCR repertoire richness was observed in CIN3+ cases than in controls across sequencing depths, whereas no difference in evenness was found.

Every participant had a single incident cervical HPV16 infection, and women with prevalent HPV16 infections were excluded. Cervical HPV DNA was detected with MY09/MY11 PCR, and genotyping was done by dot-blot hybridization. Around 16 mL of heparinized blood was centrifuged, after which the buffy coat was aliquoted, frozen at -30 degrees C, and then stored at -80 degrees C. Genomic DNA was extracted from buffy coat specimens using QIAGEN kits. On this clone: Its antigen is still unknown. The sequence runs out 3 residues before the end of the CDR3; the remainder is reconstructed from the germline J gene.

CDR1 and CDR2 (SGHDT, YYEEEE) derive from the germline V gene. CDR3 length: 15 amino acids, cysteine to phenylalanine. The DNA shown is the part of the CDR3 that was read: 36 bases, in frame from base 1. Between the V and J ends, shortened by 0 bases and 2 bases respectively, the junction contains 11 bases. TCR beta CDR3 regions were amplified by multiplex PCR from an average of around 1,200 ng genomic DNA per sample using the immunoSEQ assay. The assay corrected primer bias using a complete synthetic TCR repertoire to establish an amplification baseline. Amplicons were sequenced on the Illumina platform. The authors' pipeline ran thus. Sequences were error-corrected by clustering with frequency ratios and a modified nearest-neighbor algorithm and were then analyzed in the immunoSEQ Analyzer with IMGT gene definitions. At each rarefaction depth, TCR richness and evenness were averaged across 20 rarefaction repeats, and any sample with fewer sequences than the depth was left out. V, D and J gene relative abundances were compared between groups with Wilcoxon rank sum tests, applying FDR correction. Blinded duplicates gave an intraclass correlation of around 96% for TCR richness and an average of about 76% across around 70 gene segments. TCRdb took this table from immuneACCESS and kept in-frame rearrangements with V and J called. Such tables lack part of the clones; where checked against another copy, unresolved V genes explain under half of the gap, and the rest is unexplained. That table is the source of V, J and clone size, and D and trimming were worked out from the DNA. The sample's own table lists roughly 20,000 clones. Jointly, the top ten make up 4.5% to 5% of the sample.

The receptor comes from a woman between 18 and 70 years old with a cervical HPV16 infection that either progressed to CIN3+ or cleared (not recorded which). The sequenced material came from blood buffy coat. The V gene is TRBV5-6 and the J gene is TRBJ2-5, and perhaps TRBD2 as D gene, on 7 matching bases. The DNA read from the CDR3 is TGTGCCAGCAGCTTGGTAGGGGGAGGGCAAGAGACC. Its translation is CASSLVGGGQET. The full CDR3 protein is CASSLVGGGQETQYF.